This T cell receptor (beta chain) was recorded in a study of cytomegalovirus exposure and HLA in healthy donors. V was clipped by 2 bases and J by 4 bases, with 22 bases between them. CDR3 length equals 17 residues. Germline CDR1 and CDR2: SGHRS and YFSETQ. Primers for the PCR totalled 60 Vbeta and 13 Jbeta. TCRdb keeps only in-frame clones here, not all; method: immunoSEQ multiplex PCR. The table has about 110,000 clones, about 79% seen once. This receptor was identified in a man in his fifties in good health and CMV-seropositive. J is TRBJ2-7 and V is TRBV5-1; D is perhaps TRBD1 (6 bases). Sample: PBMCs. The CDR3 DNA reads as TGCGCCAGCAGCTTAATTTATTCGGACAGCTTCGGATACGAGCAGTACTTC. Translation gives CASSLIYSDSFGYEQYF.